The entry below gives a single TCR beta chain sequence along with its context. What it binds is not known. The data were taken from a study of CD8 T cells in Susac syndrome. Study-wide points: Susac syndrome CD8+ repertoires were clonally expanded, most strongly in CD8+ TEMRA cells. Susac-specific public clones found in total CD8+ repertoires numbered some 17, and those in CD8+ TEMRA repertoires numbered five.

All included Susac syndrome patients satisfied recently defined diagnostic criteria for definite or probable disease. Random hexamers served to reverse transcribe roughly 0.5 to 1 ug RNA. The amplification used immunoSEQ multiplex PCR on TCR beta CDR3; it spanned 54 Vbeta and 13 Jbeta. Via MiXCR, TCRdb re-called the immunoSEQ multiplex PCR reads, giving one row per CDR3 protein. Here the sample spans 85,000 to 120,000 distinct CDR3 sequences, 94% being singletons. There are 13 residues in the CDR3. V gave up 3 bases and J gave up 5 bases, with 10 bases separating them. Germline V gene sequence: CDR1 SGHVS, CDR2 FQNEAQ.

The source is a human donor with Susac syndrome. Material: CD8+ T cells from PBMCs. The chain recombines TRBV7-8 with TRBJ2-5; TRBD1 might be the D (5 bases). CDR3 sequence: CASSLNQGETQYF. The CDR3 DNA is TGTGCCAGCAGCTTGAACCAGGGCGAGACCCAGTACTTC.